This TCR beta chain was identified during a study of cytomegalovirus exposure and HLA in healthy donors. Study-wide context: Some 180 million T cells yielded some 120 million unique TCR beta sequences in earlier analysis. Samples from HLA-typed donors yielded 65 million to 90 million unique TCRs in an early data release.

Donors in the study were healthy people who gave bone marrow. When sampled, the donors appeared nominally healthy, though they likely had unrecorded immune exposures. V dropped 4 bases and J dropped 0 bases, with 9 bases sitting between them. The CDR3 contains 14 residues. Germline-derived CDR1 and CDR2 are MNHEY and SMNVEV (reference sequence). In the PCR, 60 Vbeta and 13 Jbeta primers were used. Produced via immunoSEQ multiplex PCR; TCRdb's table is partial and in-frame only. This table has under 250,000 clones, nearly 80% appearing once. The material sequenced was PBMCs. This receptor was taken from a male donor in good health and CMV-seronegative. This rearrangement joins TRBV27 to TRBJ1-1, with a tentative D call TRBD1 (5 bases). The CDR3 DNA follows: TGTGCCAGCAGTTGGGCAGGGCTGAACACTGAAGCTTTCTTT. This translates into CASSWAGLNTEAFF.